This T cell receptor (beta chain) comes out of a study of beta chain features in type 1 diabetes. V was cut by 3 bases and J by 1 base, with 11 bases left in between. Germline-derived CDR1 and CDR2 are SGHNT and YYREEE (reference sequence). The CDR3 contains 14 residues. About this clone: Antigen specificity is unknown.

Isolated RNA was reverse transcribed in full, so expressed TCRB transcripts were sequenced. Using immunoSEQ multiplex PCR, the repertoire was profiled, and TCRdb retains in-frame clones only, with some absent. The profile covers about 150,000 clones, with around 50% appearing a single time and around 0.39% taken by the ten largest. Study-level findings and limits: PCR may have favored shorter templates equally in patients and controls. The similarity of naive, central memory and Treg TCRB repertoires appeared greater among patients than among healthy donors.

The clonotype comes from a man in his late teens or twenties in good health. The chain carries TRBV5-4 and TRBJ2-7; perhaps TRBD1 as D (6 bases). Sequences were obtained from Tregs from blood. The CDR3 is CASSSDRTSYEQYF. CDR3 nucleotide sequence: TGTGCCAGCAGCTCGGACAGAACGTCCTACGAGCAGTACTTC. Drawing the rest from reference TRBV5-4 and TRBJ2-7, the complete variable domain is ETGVTQSPTHLIKTRGQQVTLRCSSQSGHNTVSWYQQALGQGPQFIFQYYREEENGRGNFPPRFSGLQFPNYSSELNVNALELDDSALYLCASSSDRTSYEQYFGPGTRLTVT.